This T cell receptor beta chain was profiled in a study of blood T cell repertoires in COVID-19. Study context: The United States, Italy and Spain provided the acute and convalescent COVID-19 samples. T cells, B-cell-depleted T cells, or PBMCs provided the cDNA or gDNA that served as material.

This CDR3 comprises 15 residues. Looked up from germline, CDR1 is ENHRY and CDR2 is SYGVKD. V dropped 6 bases and J dropped 8; count of bases not matched to a gene: 15. Per the original methods: Reference gene primer amplification gave estimated nucleated cell counts. This table comes from immunoSEQ multiplex PCR, and its TCRdb copy is limited to in-frame clones, with some not included. Clone size and the V and J calls come from that table; the DNA yielded D and trimming. The table records fewer than 250,000 clones, approximately 80% of them present only once. The origin of this receptor is a woman aged 70-85 years with acute or convalescent COVID-19. The J gene is TRBJ1-2, the V gene TRBV10-3, with 7 bases identical to TRBD1. The sample was peripheral blood. CDR3 in amino acids: CAIRVLDSPGGGYTF. The CDR3 coding sequence is TGTGCCATCAGAGTCCTTGATAGTCCAGGGGGAGGCTACACCTTC.